The rows below give T cell receptor beta chains drawn from one sample of a study of cytotoxic CD8 clonotypes in ibrutinib-treated CLL. Assay used: immunoSEQ multiplex PCR; TCRdb lists only in-frame clones, some missing. The profile shows roughly 220,000 clones, more than 70% of them singletons. The sample here was PBMCs, taken after 12 months of ibrutinib treatment. These receptors came from a human donor with chronic lymphocytic leukemia. CDR3s include the opening cysteine and the closing phenylalanine or tryptophan. The D gene is left open where the match is weak. Rows may omit the clone size; those that give it use once, few, many or a size class.

D | size | J | V | CDR3 | DNA
TRBD1 | . | TRBJ2-7 | TRBV7-9 | CASSSPGQKYDEQYF | TGTGCCAGCAGCTCTCCGGGACAGAAGTATGACGAGCAGTACTTC
. | . | TRBJ2-7 | TRBV7-9 | CASSLGASSGEQYF | TGTGCCAGCAGCTTAGGAGCTAGCTCGGGCGAGCAGTACTTC
TRBD1 | . | TRBJ1-1 | TRBV29-1 | CSVESAGTGAFF | TGCAGCGTTGAGTCGGCCGGGACAGGGGCTTTCTTT
. | . | TRBJ2-2 | TRBV18 | CASSPVWEGAGELFF | TGTGCCAGCTCACCCGTCTGGGAAGGGGCCGGGGAGCTGTTTTTT
. | . | TRBJ2-6 | TRBV5-1 | CASSFGGAGANVLTF | TGCGCCAGCAGCTTCGGCGGGGCTGGGGCCAACGTCCTGACTTTC
TRBD1 | . | TRBJ1-6 | TRBV13 | CASSPTGERNSPLHF | TGTGCCAGCAGCCCGACAGGGGAAAGGAATTCACCCCTCCACTTT
TRBD1 | . | TRBJ2-5 | TRBV11-2 | CASSPYKGTGETQYF | TGTGCCAGCAGCCCCTACAAGGGGACAGGGGAGACCCAGTACTTC
TRBD2 | . | TRBJ2-1 | TRBV14 | CASSPRAGGRSEQFF | TGTGCCAGCAGCCCCCGAGCGGGGGGGCGAAGTGAGCAGTTCTTC
. | . | TRBJ1-5 | TRBV4-1 | CASSQDKLSYQPQHF | TGCGCCAGCAGCCAAGATAAGCTTTCCTATCAGCCCCAGCATTTT
TRBD1 | . | TRBJ2-7 | TRBV5-6 | CASSHARGPYEQYF | TGTGCCAGCAGCCACGCCAGGGGGCCGTACGAGCAGTACTTC
. | . | TRBJ1-6 | TRBV19 | CASGGQGYNSPLHF | TGTGCCAGTGGCGGGCAGGGATATAATTCACCCCTCCACTTT
. | . | TRBJ2-6 | TRBV29-1 | CSVEGSSGANVLTF | TGCAGCGTTGAGGGTAGCTCTGGGGCCAACGTCCTGACTTTC
. | . | TRBJ2-7 | TRBV19 | CASSISPPGSVIYEQYF | TGTGCCAGTAGTATATCCCCACCAGGTAGTGTAATCTACGAGCAGTACTTC
. | . | TRBJ1-1 | TRBV19 | CASSPGPMNTEAFF | TGTGCCAGTAGTCCCGGGCCGATGAACACTGAAGCTTTCTTT
TRBD1 | few | TRBJ1-2 | TRBV19 | CASSIKGAEGRLYGYTF | TGTGCCAGTAGTATAAAGGGGGCGGAGGGACGACTCTATGGCTACACCTTC
TRBD1 | . | TRBJ1-2 | TRBV7-3 | CASSPGQNYGYTF | TGTGCCAGCAGCCCGGGACAGAACTATGGCTACACCTTC
. | . | TRBJ1-1 | TRBV18 | CASSPRGGNTEAFF | TGTGCCAGCTCACCACGGGGAGGTAATACTGAAGCTTTCTTT
. | . | TRBJ1-2 | TRBV5-1 | CASSLRDGGVNYGYTF | TGCGCCAGCAGCCTCCGGGACGGGGGGGTTAACTATGGCTACACCTTC
TRBD1 | . | TRBJ2-2 | TRBV7-7 | CASSSDRDPGELFF | TGTGCTAGCAGCTCCGACAGGGATCCCGGGGAGCTGTTTTTT
. | . | TRBJ2-7 | TRBV6-5 | CASGYYEQYF | TGTGCCAGCGGCTACTACGAGCAGTACTTC
. | few | TRBJ1-1 | TRBV18 | CASSPPGGEAFF | TGTGCCAGCTCACCACCTGGAGGTGAAGCTTTCTTT
TRBD2 | few | TRBJ2-3 | TRBV25-1 | CASSDSLAGVTDTQYF | TGTGCCAGCAGTGACAGCTTGGCGGGAGTCACAGATACGCAGTATTTT
TRBD2 | . | TRBJ2-1 | TRBV5-6 | CASSGLAGVSNEQFF | TGTGCCAGCAGCGGGCTAGCGGGAGTTTCCAATGAGCAGTTCTTC
TRBD2 | once | TRBJ2-7 | TRBV6-5 | CASSSSLAGGYEQYF | TGTGCCAGCAGTTCATCACTAGCGGGGGGATACGAGCAGTACTTC
. | few | TRBJ1-1 | TRBV7-8 | CASSGAGSNTEAFF | TGTGCCAGCAGCGGCGCGGGCTCCAACACTGAAGCTTTCTTT
. | . | TRBJ2-5 | TRBV7-3 | CASSWAGASQETQYF | TGTGCCAGCAGCTGGGCAGGGGCAAGCCAAGAGACCCAGTACTTC
TRBD1 | . | TRBJ2-1 | TRBV6-1 | CASSEADSGTGFYNEQFF | TGTGCCAGCAGTGAAGCGGACTCCGGGACAGGGTTCTACAATGAGCAGTTCTTC
TRBD2 | . | TRBJ2-1 | TRBV6-5 | CASGTSGDEQFF | TGTGCCAGCGGGACTAGCGGGGATGAGCAGTTCTTC
. | . | TRBJ1-2 | TRBV20-1 | CSAAGGYTF | TGCAGTGCTGCAGGGGGCTACACCTTC
. | few | TRBJ1-5 | TRBV19 | CASNMGQVGGAQHF | TGTGCCAGTAACATGGGGCAGGTTGGTGGGGCCCAGCATTTT
. | . | TRBJ2-7 | TRBV19 | CASSPPGYSYEQYF | TGTGCCAGTAGTCCCCCCGGATACTCCTACGAGCAGTACTTC
. | . | TRBJ2-7 | TRBV25-1 | CASKQGFRDEQYF | TGTGCCAGCAAACAGGGCTTTAGGGACGAGCAGTACTTC
. | . | TRBJ1-2 | TRBV27 | CASSFGPKAYGYTF | TGTGCCAGCAGTTTCGGGCCAAAAGCCTATGGCTACACCTTC
. | . | TRBJ2-3 | TRBV18 | CASSPGRGSTDTQYF | TGTGCCAGCTCACCGGGTCGTGGGAGTACAGATACGCAGTATTTT
. | . | TRBJ1-2 | TRBV19 | CATSRLGGYTF | TGTGCCACTTCCAGACTAGGTGGCTACACCTTC
. | . | TRBJ2-5 | TRBV5-1 | CASRQNEQETQYF | TGCGCCAGCAGGCAGAACGAACAAGAGACCCAGTACTTC
TRBD2 | . | TRBJ2-3 | TRBV6-7 | CASSHGLAGPSSTDTQYF | TGTGCCAGCAGTCACGGACTAGCGGGACCCTCTAGCACAGATACGCAGTATTTT
. | . | TRBJ2-2 | TRBV28 | CASSSPSGAGAGELFF | TGTGCCAGCAGTTCCCCCTCCGGGGCGGGCGCCGGGGAGCTGTTTTTT
. | . | TRBJ2-1 | TRBV2 | CASRLEGGPYNEQFF | TGTGCCAGCCGCTTAGAAGGGGGTCCCTACAATGAGCAGTTCTTC
TRBD2 | . | TRBJ2-3 | TRBV5-1 | CASSFWSSGGRGTDTQYF | TGCGCCAGCAGCTTTTGGTCTAGCGGGGGGCGGGGCACAGATACGCAGTATTTT
. | . | TRBJ2-3 | TRBV10-3 | CATSTGPSTDTQYF | TGTGCCACTTCGACCGGGCCTAGCACAGATACGCAGTATTTT
TRBD1 | . | TRBJ2-7 | TRBV5-1 | CASSLQSRDSYEQYF | TGCGCCAGCAGCTTGCAGTCCCGGGACAGTTACGAGCAGTACTTC
. | . | TRBJ1-5 | TRBV7-2 | CASSQGMGGFSNQPQHF | TGTGCCAGCAGCCAAGGGATGGGGGGGTTTAGCAATCAGCCCCAGCATTTT
. | few | TRBJ1-2 | TRBV6-1 | CASSEARLQGHGYTF | TGTGCCAGCAGTGAGGCCAGACTACAGGGCCATGGCTACACCTTC
TRBD2 | . | TRBJ2-7 | TRBV5-1 | CASSLVGGGTYEQYF | TGCGCCAGCAGCTTGGTGGGCGGGGGGACCTACGAGCAGTACTTC